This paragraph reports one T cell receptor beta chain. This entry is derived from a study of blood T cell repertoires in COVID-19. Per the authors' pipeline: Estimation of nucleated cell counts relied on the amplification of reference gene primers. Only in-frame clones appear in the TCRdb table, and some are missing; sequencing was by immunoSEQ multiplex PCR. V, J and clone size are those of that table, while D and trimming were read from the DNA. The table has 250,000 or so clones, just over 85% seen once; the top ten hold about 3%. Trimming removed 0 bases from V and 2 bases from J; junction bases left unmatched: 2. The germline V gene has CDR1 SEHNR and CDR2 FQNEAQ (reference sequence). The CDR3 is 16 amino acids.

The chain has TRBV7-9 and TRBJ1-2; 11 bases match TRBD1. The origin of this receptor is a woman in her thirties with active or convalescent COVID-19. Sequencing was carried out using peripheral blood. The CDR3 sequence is CASSLAGTGGNYGYTF. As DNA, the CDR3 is TGTGCCAGCAGCTTAGCCGGGACAGGGGGAAACTATGGCTACACCTTC.